This TCR beta chain was retrieved from a study of T cell repertoires in cytomegalovirus infection. Study-wide background: Indicated by public TCR beta signatures were CMV infection and matching HLA type. General study findings and limits: Clonotypes of TCR beta that were HLA-C-restricted and CMV-specific dominated the ex vivo response. Cumulative frequency of public TCR beta families picked out carriers of CMV plus the relevant HLA.

TCRdb used MiXCR to reprocess the reads, holding one entry per CDR3 protein. This table holds more than 150,000 distinct CDR3 sequences, approximately 19% found once. As for this clonotype: Its antigen is not known.

Germline V CDR1 and CDR2: LNHDA, SQIVND (reference sequence). V shed 5 bases and J shed 2 bases, with 12 bases lying between them. This CDR3 spans 14 amino acids. This clonotype was sampled from a human donor in good health (CMV status not recorded). Some clones in this sample may be carry-over from other donors' samples. Sequenced sample: PBMCs. This chain joins TRBV19 and TRBJ1-2, with D possibly being TRBD1 (5 bases). The CDR3 DNA sequence: TGTGCCAGTAGTCCCGGGACTCTCAACTATGGCTACACCTTC. It specifies CASSPGTLNYGYTF.